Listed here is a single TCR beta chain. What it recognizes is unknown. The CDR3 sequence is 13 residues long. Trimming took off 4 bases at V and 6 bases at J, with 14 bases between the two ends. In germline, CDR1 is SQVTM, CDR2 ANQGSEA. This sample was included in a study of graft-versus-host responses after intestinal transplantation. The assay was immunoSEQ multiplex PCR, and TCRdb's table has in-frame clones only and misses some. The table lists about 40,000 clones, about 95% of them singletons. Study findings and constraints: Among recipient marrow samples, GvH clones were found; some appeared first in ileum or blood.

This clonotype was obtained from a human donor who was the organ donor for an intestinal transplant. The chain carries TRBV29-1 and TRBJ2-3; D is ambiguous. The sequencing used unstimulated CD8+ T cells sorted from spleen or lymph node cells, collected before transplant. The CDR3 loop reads CSVGNRKTDTQYF. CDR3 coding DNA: TGCAGCGTTGGTAATAGGAAGACGGATACGCAGTATTTT.